The 2 T cell receptor beta chains below were found in one sample sequenced in a study of T-cell reconstitution after alpha-beta-depleted transplantation in children. The library targeted TCRbeta and was prepared with unique molecular identifiers. Via MiXCR, TCRdb re-called the PCR reads, giving one row per CDR3 protein. The table records about 610,000 distinct CDR3 sequences, roughly 10% of them present only once. Here the sequenced sample was PBMCs from the stem cell graft donor, taken from the stem cell graft. The receptors derive from a human donor who donated a stem cell graft to a child with acute myeloid leukemia.

In this sample, this clonotype turned up a few times. The V call is TRBV7-2, the J call TRBJ2-5; D is uncertain. Trimming shortened V by 0 bases and J by 0 bases, and 8 bases separated the two germline ends. CDR1 is SGHTA and CDR2 is FQGNSA in the germline V gene. The CDR3 sequence is 15 residues long. The CDR3 DNA is TGTGCCAGCAGCTTAGCGTTGGGGTACCAAGAGACCCAGTACTTC. It encodes CASSLALGYQETQYF.

This chain uses TRBV5-4 with TRBJ2-7; D not certain. The germline CDR1 and CDR2 sequences are SGHNT and YYREEE (reference sequence). With 2 bases removed from V and 6 bases from J, the gap between germline ends came to 15 bases. The CDR3 has 14 residues. CDR3 residues: CASSFGYGVLEQYF. DNA for the CDR3: TGTGCCAGCAGCTTTGGGTACGGCGTACTCGAGCAGTACTTC.